This T cell receptor (beta chain) was captured in a study of OX40 agonist ivuxolimab in advanced cancers. As for the study in general: Three dose-escalation patients had partial responses: one with hepatocellular carcinoma and two with cutaneous melanoma.

Comment on this clone: As yet, its antigen is unknown.

Only in-frame clones appear in the TCRdb table, and some are missing; sequencing was by immunoSEQ multiplex PCR. The sample contains tens of thousands of clones, around three quarters of which appear only once. The CDR3 has 12 residues. Deletions cut 5 bases from V and 2 bases from J, with 6 bases between. The germline V gene encodes CDR1 MNHEY and CDR2 SMNVEV (reference sequence). General study results and limits: Those patients achieving a partial response at 0.1-3.0 mg/kg showed among the lowest clonal expansion. The expanded peripheral T cells' antigen specificity was not determined.

Sample: CD4+ or CD8+ T cells sorted from blood, taken in a trial of the OX40 agonist ivuxolimab. The receptor was isolated from an adult with an advanced solid tumor such as melanoma, head and neck, liver or kidney cancer. V usage is TRBV27 and J usage is TRBJ1-2; D gene uncertain. The DNA of the CDR3 is TGTGCCAGCAGTGGAAACAACTATGGCTACACCTTC. Translating it yields CASSGNNYGYTF.